This TCR beta chain was sequenced for a study of CD8+CD57+ T cells in acquired aplastic anemia. Across the study: Yields of DNA that came from sorted CD4+ and CD8+ cells averaged roughly 3 ug. Healthy-donor CD4+ cells averaged about 10 million reads. Whole-study findings and limits: Overlap between patients and controls comprised 25 to 35 CD8+ CDR3 sequences. Significant differences in CD8+ Simpson's diversity were not observed between patients and controls.

A word on this clonotype: Its specificity is not known.

The CDR3 is 12 residues long. Germline-derived CDR1 and CDR2 are SGHRS and YFSETQ. V was trimmed by 5 bases and J by 5 bases, leaving 10 bases between them. The TCR beta profiling, which covered VDJ combination and CDR3 sequence, was carried out using genomic DNA as the template. TCRdb used MiXCR to reprocess the reads, holding one entry per CDR3 protein. Of about 220,000 distinct CDR3 sequences listed, approximately 35% are singletons. Sample: sorted CD4+, CD8+, or CD8+CD57+ T cells (not recorded which) from PBMCs. The rearrangement uses TRBV5-1 and TRBJ2-5; D perhaps matches TRBD2 (7 bases). The sequence came from a human donor in good health, serving as a control. The CDR3 is CASRGGGETQYF. In nucleotides, the CDR3 is TGCGCCAGCAGAGGGGGGGGCGAGACCCAGTACTTC. The full variable domain, rest sourced from reference TRBV5-1 and TRBJ2-5, is KAGVTQTPRYLIKTRGQQVTLSCSPISGHRSVSWYQQTPGQGLQFLFEYFSETQRNKGNFPGRFSGRQFSNSRSEMNVSTLELGDSALYLCASRGGGETQYFGPGTRLLVL.